Reported below is one T cell receptor (beta chain). The antigen it recognizes is unknown. Base quality data are lacking; no much larger clone is found one base away. Taken from cysteine to phenylalanine, the CDR3 has 16 residues. Only the CDR3 DNA stays, 48 bases, in frame from base 1. Via the germline V gene (reference sequence), CDR1 is LNHNV and CDR2 YYDKDF. V lost 0 bases and J lost 4 bases; the stretch between them is 15 bases long. These data belong to a study of blood T cell repertoires in COVID-19 (TCRdb year 2020). The study in broad terms: The collaborator samples originated in the United States, Italy and Spain and spanned the acute and convalescent phases of COVID-19. The material from the prospective study consisted of cDNA or gDNA derived from T cells, B-cell-depleted T cells, or PBMCs. Subjects who had been exposed to COVID-19, were actively infected with it, or had recovered from it provided the deeply sampled blood TCRbeta repertoires that made up the dataset. The repertoires were released in a freely available public database meant as a resource for research on the immune response to SARS-CoV-2. The samples were drawn from two sources: the first 160 participants of the ongoing ImmuneRACE study, and 1,000 to 1,500 subjects contributed by 6 global collaborators. Sample metadata almost always included a de-identified subject ID, COVID-19 status, age in years and sex. Where HLA class I and class II types were available, the types were taken from metadata supplied by the sample provider, not from assay-based typing.

Results and caveats for the whole study, not just this receptor: Clinical and demographic metadata were provided uncurated, with the amount varying by source and participant.

Each collaborating institution followed its own protocols to collect whole blood in K2EDTA tubes. For TCRbeta analysis, collaborator samples were shipped as frozen whole blood, as isolated PBMCs, or as DNA extracted from either sample type. The immunoSEQ Assay, a bias-controlled multiplex PCR, was used to amplify TCRbeta CDR3 regions from genomic DNA. The paper's processing steps were these. Nucleated cell counts per sample were estimated from amplification of reference gene primers within the assay. To quantify the absolute abundance of each unique TCRbeta CDR3 rearrangement, sequence reads were collapsed and filtered. Productive Simpson clonality was computed per sample as the square root of Simpson's diversity index over productive rearrangements. Drawn from immuneACCESS, this table holds only the in-frame rearrangements with V and J called that TCRdb kept. Clones are partly lost; checked studies trace under half to an unresolved V gene and leave the rest unexplained. V and J calls and clone size are copied from that table; D and trimming were computed from the DNA. The sample table shows approximately 210,000 clones, and 89% are seen once. The ten most abundant clones make up roughly 5% of the sample.

The source is a woman in her forties with acute or convalescent COVID-19. This receptor chain uses TRBV15 and TRBJ2-5; TRBD1 is a weak D gene call, 6 bases matching. Sequencing was performed on peripheral blood. The CDR3 region reads CATSRDPQGPSETQYF. The DNA sequence follows: TGTGCCACCAGCAGAGATCCGCAGGGGCCCTCAGAGACCCAGTACTTC.